The clone carrying this T cell receptor beta chain was picked up a small number of times. The data are from a study of T-cell reconstitution after alpha-beta-depleted transplantation in children. CDR1 and CDR2 (germline): MDHEN, SYDVKM. This CDR3 contains 12 residues. The ends were cut back, 6 bases at V and 7 bases at J, with 13 bases in the middle. Molecular barcoding with unique molecular identifiers was used for the TCRbeta library. Each CDR3 protein gets one entry after TCRdb re-called the PCR reads with MiXCR. The data contain roughly 300,000 distinct CDR3 sequences, around a tenth of them seen just once; the ten biggest clones take up around 2.5%.

This specimen was PBMCs from the stem cell graft donor, taken from the stem cell graft. The sequence was obtained from a human donor who donated a stem cell graft to a child with acute lymphoblastic leukemia. The rearrangement links TRBV28 to TRBJ2-7; D is possibly TRBD1 (5 bases). CDR3 DNA sequence: TGTGCCAGCAGCCCGTCGGCAGGGGAGCAGTACTTC. Translating gives CASSPSAGEQYF.